This T cell receptor (beta chain) was found in a study of blood T cell repertoires in COVID-19. Using immunoSEQ multiplex PCR, the repertoire was profiled, and TCRdb retains in-frame clones only, with some absent. This table has about 210,000 clones, 80% appearing once. This clone was observed a handful of times. The sequenced sample consisted of peripheral blood. This receptor was identified in a man between 60 and 70 years old with acute or convalescent COVID-19.

The chain's CDR3 is CASSENLRDTEAFF. CDR3 bases: TGTGCCAGCAGTGAAAATTTGCGGGACACTGAAGCTTTCTTT. The chain links TRBV2 to TRBJ1-1; D gene ambiguous. The V end was cut by 2 bases, the J end by 3 bases, with 10 bases between. The CDR3 sequence is 14 residues long. Germline CDR1 reads SNHLY; CDR2 reads FYNNEI.